This T cell receptor (beta chain) was sequenced for a study of blood T cell repertoires in COVID-19. At the level of the study: The United States, Italy and Spain were the sources of the acute and convalescent COVID-19 samples. Sample material is recorded as cDNA or gDNA derived from T cells, B-cell-depleted T cells, or PBMCs.

V was shortened by 6 bases and J by 0 bases, with 12 bases between the two germline ends. The CDR3 consists of 15 residues. Germline V gene data show CDR1 as MNHEY and CDR2 as SMNVEV (reference sequence). Methods used by the authors: It was from reference gene primer amplification that nucleated cell counts were estimated. The protocol was immunoSEQ multiplex PCR, while the TCRdb copy is restricted to in-frame clones and leaves out a portion. D and trimming were read from the DNA, whereas the V and J calls and clone size are those reported in that table. This sample carries some 320,000 clones, 70% to 90% of them seen once, and the ten largest clones take approximately 7.2%.

The chain employs TRBV27 and TRBJ2-4, with D unclear. This clonotype was sampled from a woman younger than 45 who had recovered from COVID-19. Sequencing used peripheral blood. DNA for the CDR3: TGTGCCAGCAGGAGATTTTCCGAAGCCAAAAACATTCAGTACTTC. It yields the protein CASRRFSEAKNIQYF.